This T cell receptor beta chain comes out of a study of blood T cell repertoires in COVID-19. Participants had their cohort set by participant-reported clinical history. Each exposed participant met a COVID-19 case in the 2 weeks preceding study entry. In the authors' methods: Reference gene primer amplification in the assay estimated nucleated cell counts. The method was immunoSEQ multiplex PCR; TCRdb's version includes in-frame clones alone and lacks a portion of them. D and trimming were read from the DNA, whereas the V and J calls and clone size are those reported in that table. This sample yields about 300,000 clones, of which around 92% are seen a single time; 2.9% belongs to the top ten. The CDR3 covers 13 residues. V was cut by 10 bases and J by 1 base, with 11 bases left in between.

The clonotype comes from a woman in her forties or fifties who had been exposed to COVID-19. Sample: PBMCs or T cells enriched from blood (not recorded which). This chain connects TRBV12-3 or TRBV12-4 to TRBJ2-1; D might be TRBD1 (6 bases). DNA of the CDR3: TGTGCCACCTCAGGGGATTCCTACAATGAGCAGTTCTTC. The encoded protein is CATSGDSYNEQFF.